One sample yielded the 22 T cell receptor beta chains listed below, sequenced in a study of beta chain features in type 1 diabetes (dated by TCRdb to the late 2010s). The library was made by the immunoSEQ multiplex PCR assay. The High Capacity cDNA Reverse Transcription Kit was used to reverse transcribe all of the isolated RNA, meaning that expressed TCRB transcripts were what got sequenced. Here the immuneACCESS table is served through TCRdb, limited to in-frame sequences with V and J called. Missing clones are a known gap in these copies; in checked studies unresolved V genes cover under half, and the rest lacks a known reason. The sample table shows fewer than 200,000 clones, and 7.5% to 10% are seen once. The top ten clonotypes cover 0.5% to 0.65% of the sample. Sequencing was carried out using central memory CD4+ T cells from blood. Every receptor here comes from a young man in good health.

This clone has ten or more counts. The rearrangement joins TRBV27 to TRBJ1-2; 8 bases match TRBD1. CDR1 and CDR2 (germline): MNHEY, SMNVEV (reference sequence). The trim removed 5 bases at V and 8 bases at J, leaving 10 bases unmatched. This CDR3 has 14 residues. In DNA, the CDR3 is TGTGCCAGCAGTCCTCGGACAGGGAGGGACGGCTACACCTTC. Protein: CASSPRTGRDGYTF.

The rearrangement uses TRBV7-9 and TRBJ1-6; a possible D gene is TRBD1 (5 bases). CDR3 length: 16 amino acids. Looked up from germline, CDR1 is SEHNR and CDR2 is FQNEAQ (reference sequence). With 2 bases removed from V and 6 bases from J, the gap between germline ends came to 14 bases. CDR3 residues: CASSLNGGRTNSPLHF. CDR3 nucleotide sequence: TGTGCCAGCAGCTTAAACGGGGGACGGACTAATTCACCCCTCCACTTT. Looking up the rest from reference TRBV7-9 and TRBJ1-6 gives the full variable domain: DTGVSQNPRHKITKRGQNVTFRCDPISEHNRLYWYRQTLGQGPEFLTYFQNEAQLEKSRLLSDRFSAERPKGSFSTLEIQRTEQGDSAMYLCASSLNGGRTNSPLHFGNGTRLTVT.

The chain links TRBV7-8 to TRBJ2-2; 7 positions match TRBD2. Germline trimming cut 6 bases from V and 5 bases from J; bases unmatched to any gene: 6. Germline assignment: CDR1 SGHVS and CDR2 FQNEAQ. The CDR3 sequence is 14 residues long. The CDR3 loop reads CASRETGGTGELFF. The CDR3 nucleotides are TGTGCCAGCAGGGAAACCGGGGGGACCGGGGAGCTGTTTTTT. Supplemented by reference TRBV7-8 and TRBJ2-2, the full variable domain reads GAGVSQSPRYKVAKRGQDVALRCDPISGHVSLFWYQQALGQGPEFLTYFQNEAQLDKSGLPSDRFFAERPEGSVSTLKIQRTQQEDSAVYLCASRETGGTGELFFGEGSRLTVL.

This clone was seen only a few times. This sequence joins TRBV18 and TRBJ2-7; TRBD1 matches 9 bases. Losses at the gene ends were 3 bases for V and 3 bases for J; bases not matched to a gene: 9. The CDR3 runs to 16 residues. Germline V CDR1 and CDR2: KGHSH, LQKENI. CDR3 amino acids: CASSPPDRGVLYEQYF. CDR3 DNA sequence: TGTGCCAGCTCACCTCCAGACAGGGGGGTTCTCTACGAGCAGTACTTC.

This clone was detected only a few times. This chain joins TRBV6-4 and TRBJ2-1; a possible D gene is TRBD1 (6 bases). Per germline, CDR1 MRHNA and CDR2 SNTAGT. CDR3 length equals 18 residues. V was shortened by 2 bases and J by 5 bases, with 22 bases between the two germline ends. The CDR3 region has the DNA TGTGCCAGCAGTGACCCCCTTTCCGGTACAGGGTTCCACAATGAGCAGTTCTTC. It translates to CASSDPLSGTGFHNEQFF.

The chain is built from TRBV7-8 and TRBJ2-1; possible D gene TRBD2, 7 bases. Germline V gene sequence: CDR1 SGHVS, CDR2 FQNEAQ. V was clipped by 1 base and J by 9 bases, with 10 bases between them. The CDR3 runs to 13 residues. CDR3 residues: CASSLDREGEQFF. In DNA, the CDR3 is TGTGCCAGCAGCTTAGACAGGGAGGGTGAGCAGTTCTTC.

This chain uses TRBV18 with TRBJ1-2; D uncertain. V gave up 3 bases and J gave up 8 bases, with 10 bases separating them. Germline lookup yields CDR1 KGHSH and CDR2 LQKENI. The CDR3 loop spans 12 amino acids. The CDR3 nucleotides read TGTGCCAGCTCACCCGGGTCGTCGGGCTACACCTTC. Translation gives CASSPGSSGYTF.

In its sample, this clone was seen many times. V usage is TRBV29-1 and J usage is TRBJ2-5; the D gene is possibly TRBD2 (5 bases). The V gene lost 3 bases and the J gene lost 5 bases, with 13 bases spanning the gap. The germline V gene encodes CDR1 SQVTM and CDR2 ANQGSEA. CDR3 length: 13 amino acids. CDR3: CSVDSTGWETQYF. CDR3 DNA: TGCAGCGTTGATTCCACGGGATGGGAGACCCAGTACTTC.

This clone was detected a few times. This chain connects TRBV29-1 to TRBJ2-3; 12 bases map to TRBD2. Germline V lookup: CDR1 SQVTM, CDR2 ANQGSEA. The CDR3 consists of 16 residues. J lost 4 bases, V lost 2 bases, and 7 bases had no gene match. In nucleotides, the CDR3 is TGCAGCGTTGAATGGGCTAGCGGGAGGGGCCCAGATACGCAGTATTTT. Residues: CSVEWASGRGPDTQYF.

This clone turned up a few times. The CDR3 loop is CASSLETGRAEAFF. CDR3 nucleotides: TGCGCCAGCAGCTTGGAAACAGGGAGAGCTGAAGCTTTCTTT. The chain combines TRBV5-1 with TRBJ1-1, with D perhaps TRBD1 (6 bases). This CDR3 region has 14 residues. CDR1 and CDR2 from the germline V gene are SGHRS and YFSETQ. Trimming left V 0 bases short and J 6 bases short, with 12 bases between. The full variable domain, with the rest looked up from reference TRBV5-1 and TRBJ1-1, is KAGVTQTPRYLIKTRGQQVTLSCSPISGHRSVSWYQQTPGQGLQFLFEYFSETQRNKGNFPGRFSGRQFSNSRSEMNVSTLELGDSALYLCASSLETGRAEAFFGQGTRLTVV.

The genes are TRBV28 and TRBJ1-1; 8 bases fit TRBD1. The germline gives CDR1 MDHEN, CDR2 SYDVKM. The CDR3 is made up of 15 amino acids. J gave up 0 bases and V 4 bases, and 4 bases lay outside the gene matches. The CDR3 bases are TGTGCCAGCAGTTCAGGGGGCCTTGTGAACACTGAAGCTTTCTTT. As protein: CASSSGGLVNTEAFF.

The V and J genes are TRBV28 and TRBJ2-1, with 7 bases identical to TRBD2. V gave up 2 bases and J gave up 10 bases; unmatched junction bases: 2. CDR3 size: 12 residues. Germline CDR1 MDHEN, CDR2 SYDVKM. CDR3 region: CASSLKGLEQFF. The CDR3 nucleotides are TGTGCCAGCAGTTTAAAGGGACTAGAGCAGTTCTTC.

The sample holds a few counts of this clone. The chain recombines TRBV5-6 with TRBJ2-3; tentatively, D is TRBD2 (5 bases). CDR3 length: 14 residues. In germline, CDR1 is SGHDT, CDR2 YYEEEE. Trimming stripped 0 bases from V and 2 bases from J, with 7 bases between. CDR3 in DNA: TGTGCCAGCAGCTTGGAAGCGGTCACAGATACGCAGTATTTT. This translates into CASSLEAVTDTQYF.

V gene TRBV7-9 combines with J gene TRBJ1-2, with 7 bases lining up with TRBD1. V shed 5 bases, J shed 2 bases, and the junction held 8 bases outside the gene matches. The CDR3 sequence is 15 residues long. Germline lookup yields CDR1 SEHNR and CDR2 FQNEAQ (reference sequence). The CDR3 coding sequence is TGTGCCAGCAGCACCCGGGACAGCTACAACTATGGCTACACCTTC. Protein sequence: CASSTRDSYNYGYTF.

V and J are TRBV9 and TRBJ2-3, with TRBD2 matching over 7 bases. The CDR3 has 16 residues. Unmatched junction bases numbered 8, after V lost 0 bases and J lost 4 bases. Germline V lookup: CDR1 SGDLS, CDR2 YYNGEE. Here the CDR3 DNA reads TGTGCCAGCAGCGTAGGGGGGGGGATGCCACCAGATACGCAGTATTTT. As protein: CASSVGGGMPPDTQYF.

This clone came up a few times. The chain employs TRBV5-6 and TRBJ2-7, with unresolved D. With 0 bases removed from V and 1 base from J, the gap between germline ends came to 8 bases. The germline V gene encodes CDR1 SGHDT and CDR2 YYEEEE. The CDR3 has 14 amino acids. CDR3 amino acids: CASSLVFPSYEQYF. CDR3 in DNA: TGTGCCAGCAGCTTGGTATTCCCTTCCTACGAGCAGTACTTC.

This clone was counted a few times. The V call is TRBV7-6, the J call TRBJ1-4, with unresolved D. V was clipped by 5 bases and J by 8 bases, with 15 bases between them. Germline V gene sequence: CDR1 SGHVS, CDR2 FNYEAQ. The length of the CDR3 is 14 residues. The CDR3 nucleotides read TGTGCCAGCAGCCTCCTGAGTAACGCGGAAAAACTGTTTTTT. It codes for CASSLLSNAEKLFF.

DNA of the CDR3: TGTGCCAGCAGACTTAGCGGGGTGTACGAGCAGTACTTC. Its translation: CASRLSGVYEQYF. The V and J genes are TRBV28 and TRBJ2-7; 8 bases are shared with TRBD2. There are 13 residues in the CDR3. V shed 6 bases and J 4 bases; nucleotides not matched to a gene: 5. Per the germline V gene, CDR1 is MDHEN and CDR2 is SYDVKM. The full variable domain, rest sourced from reference TRBV28 and TRBJ2-7, is DVKVTQSSRYLVKRTGEKVFLECVQDMDHENMFWYRQDPGLGLRLIYFSYDVKMKEKGDIPEGYSVSREKKERFSLILESASTNQTSMYLCASRLSGVYEQYFGPGTRLTVT.

The rearrangement links TRBV18 to TRBJ2-7; TRBD2 is a possible D gene (5 bases). Deletions cut 2 bases from V and 0 bases from J, with 5 bases between. Germline assignment: CDR1 KGHSH and CDR2 LQKENI. CDR3 size: 13 residues. This chain's CDR3 is CASSPGSSYEQYF. In DNA, the CDR3 is TGTGCCAGCTCACCAGGGAGCTCCTACGAGCAGTACTTC.

This clone has only a few counts. The chain employs TRBV9 and TRBJ2-7; TRBD1 is a possible D gene (6 bases). The ends were cut back, 3 bases at V and 3 bases at J, with 16 bases in the middle. CDR3 size: 15 residues. The V gene's germline CDR1 is SGDLS and CDR2 YYNGEE. The CDR3 sequence is CASSARPGQGYEQYF. Written as DNA, the CDR3 is TGTGCCAGCAGCGCCCGACCGGGACAAGGCTACGAGCAGTACTTC.

This clone was counted a few times. This rearrangement joins TRBV10-3 to TRBJ2-3, with 12 nucleotides matching TRBD2. V shed 5 bases, J shed 4 bases, and the junction held 4 bases outside the gene matches. Germline V gene lookup returns CDR1 ENHRY and CDR2 SYGVKD. The CDR3 is made up of 15 amino acids. In DNA, the CDR3 is TGTGCCATCAGTACTAGCGGGGGGACCGCAGATACGCAGTATTTT. Protein sequence: CAISTSGGTADTQYF.

The table lists this clone with a few counts. The CDR3 DNA follows: TGTGCCAGCAGCCAAGGGTCAGGGGTCAACGAGCAGTACTTC. Amino acid sequence: CASSQGSGVNEQYF. This chain connects TRBV14 to TRBJ2-5; a weak D match, TRBD1 (6 bases). The assigned J gene may be wrong: the sequence end matches TRBJ2-7 better. Per germline, CDR1 SGHDN and CDR2 FVKESK. The CDR3 totals 14 residues.